Described below is a single TCR beta chain sequence and its context. Its antigen is not identified. Trimming left V 4 bases short and J 3 bases short, with 3 bases between. Germline V gene data show CDR1 as SGHAT and CDR2 as FQNNGV. The CDR3 is made up of 11 amino acids. The data were produced by immunoSEQ multiplex PCR, yet TCRdb's version contains in-frame clones alone and is incomplete. The sample has more than 15,000 clones, over 60% seen once. This sample was taken from a study of CD4 T cells in relation to SARS-CoV-2 and coronaviruses. CD4+ T cells from unexposed donors were obtained before the COVID-19 pandemic (2011-2018). The cells were cultured for 10 days before CD4+ T cells were isolated. Cells permitting, SARS-CoV-2 S/N and four cold-coronavirus spikes were tested on unexposed-donor CD4+ T cells. The study, taken as a whole, reports: In 55% to 75% of donors, memory CD4+ clonotypes crossrecognized SARS-CoV-2 and at least one common cold coronavirus spike.

The specimen was CD4+ T cells from PBMCs, cultured in vitro. This clonotype was sampled from a human donor in good health. This rearrangement joins TRBV11-2 to TRBJ1-1, with no clear D. The CDR3 is CASSWYTEAFF. CDR3 DNA sequence: TGTGCCAGCAGCTGGTACACTGAAGCTTTCTTT.